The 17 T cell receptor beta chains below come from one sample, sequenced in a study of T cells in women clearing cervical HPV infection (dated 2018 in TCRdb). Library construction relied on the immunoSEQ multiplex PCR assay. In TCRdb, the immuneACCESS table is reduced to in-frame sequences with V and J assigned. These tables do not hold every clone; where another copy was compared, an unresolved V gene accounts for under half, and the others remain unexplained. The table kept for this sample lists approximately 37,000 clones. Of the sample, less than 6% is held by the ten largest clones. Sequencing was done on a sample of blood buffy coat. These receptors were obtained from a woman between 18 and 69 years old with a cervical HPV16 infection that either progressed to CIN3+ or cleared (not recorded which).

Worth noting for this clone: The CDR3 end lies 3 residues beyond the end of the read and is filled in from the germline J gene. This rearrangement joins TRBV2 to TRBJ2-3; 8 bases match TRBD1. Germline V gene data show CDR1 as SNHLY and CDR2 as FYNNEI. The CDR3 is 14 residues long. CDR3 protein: CASSSTGVPQPQYF. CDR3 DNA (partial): TGTGCCAGCAGTTCGACAGGGGTACCCCAGCCG.

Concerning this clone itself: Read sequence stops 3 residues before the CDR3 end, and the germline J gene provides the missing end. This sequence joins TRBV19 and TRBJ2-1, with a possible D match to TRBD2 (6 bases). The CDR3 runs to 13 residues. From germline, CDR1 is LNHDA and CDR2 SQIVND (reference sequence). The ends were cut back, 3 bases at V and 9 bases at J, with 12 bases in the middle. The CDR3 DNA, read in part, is TGTGCCAGTAGTATCCCAGGAGGGCCTGAG. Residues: CASSIPGGPE. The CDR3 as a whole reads CASSIPGGPEQFF.

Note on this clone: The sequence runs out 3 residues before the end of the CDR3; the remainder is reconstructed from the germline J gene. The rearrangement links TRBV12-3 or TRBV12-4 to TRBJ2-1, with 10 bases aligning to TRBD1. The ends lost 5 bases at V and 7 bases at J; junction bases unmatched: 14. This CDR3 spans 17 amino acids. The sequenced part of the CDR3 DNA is TGTGCCAGCAGTCCATCCCTCGGGACAGGGGAAGGAAATGAG. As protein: CASSPSLGTGEGNE. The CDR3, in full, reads CASSPSLGTGEGNEQFF.

The CDR3 protein is CASSLNRGEKLFF. CDR3 DNA, as far as it was read: TGTGCCAGCAGCCTAAACAGGGGAGAAAAG. This rearrangement joins TRBV7-9 to TRBJ2-2; 7 bases map to TRBD1. The read stops 3 residues short of the end of the CDR3; the missing end is completed from the germline J gene. CDR1 and CDR2 from the germline V gene are SEHNR and FQNEAQ (reference sequence). This CDR3 is built from 13 residues.

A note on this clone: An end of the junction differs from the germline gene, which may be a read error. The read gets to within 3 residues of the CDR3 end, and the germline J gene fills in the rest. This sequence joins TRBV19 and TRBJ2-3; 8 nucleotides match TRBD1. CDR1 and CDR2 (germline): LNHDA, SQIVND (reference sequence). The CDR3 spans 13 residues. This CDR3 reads CASSTGGAETQYF. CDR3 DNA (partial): TGTGCCAGTAGTACAGGGGGCGCAGAGACG.

The sequenced part of the CDR3 DNA is TGTGCCAGCATGGGGGGGACAGGTCTAAACGAC. The encoded protein is CASMGGTGLND. The entire CDR3 protein is CASMGGTGLNDYTF. The rearrangement joins TRBV7-6 to TRBJ1-2, with TRBD1 matching 8 bases. The read ends 3 residues early relative to the CDR3; the germline J gene fills the gap. The CDR3 runs to 14 residues. Germline V gene sequence: CDR1 SGHVS, CDR2 FNYEAQ.

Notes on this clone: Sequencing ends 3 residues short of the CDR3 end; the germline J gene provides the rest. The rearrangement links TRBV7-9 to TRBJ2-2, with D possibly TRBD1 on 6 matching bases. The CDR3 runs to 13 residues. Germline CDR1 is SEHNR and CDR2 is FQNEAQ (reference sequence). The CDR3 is CASSVQGVEKLFF. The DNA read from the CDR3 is TGTGCCAGCAGTGTACAGGGAGTTGAAAAG.

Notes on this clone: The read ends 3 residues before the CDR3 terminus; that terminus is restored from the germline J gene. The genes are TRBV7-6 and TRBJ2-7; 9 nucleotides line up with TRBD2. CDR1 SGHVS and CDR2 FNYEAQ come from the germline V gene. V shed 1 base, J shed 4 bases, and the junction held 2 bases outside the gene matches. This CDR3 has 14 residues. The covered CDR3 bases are TGTGCCAGCAGCTTAGGGCTAGCGGGATACGAG. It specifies CASSLGLAGYE. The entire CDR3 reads CASSLGLAGYEQYF.

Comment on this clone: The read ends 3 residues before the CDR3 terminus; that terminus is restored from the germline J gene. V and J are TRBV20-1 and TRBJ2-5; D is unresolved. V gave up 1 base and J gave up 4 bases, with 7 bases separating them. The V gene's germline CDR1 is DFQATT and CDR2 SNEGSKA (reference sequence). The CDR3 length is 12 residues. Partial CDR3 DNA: TGCAGTGCTAGAGGCAGTGGAGAGACC. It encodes CSARGSGET. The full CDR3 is CSARGSGETQYF.

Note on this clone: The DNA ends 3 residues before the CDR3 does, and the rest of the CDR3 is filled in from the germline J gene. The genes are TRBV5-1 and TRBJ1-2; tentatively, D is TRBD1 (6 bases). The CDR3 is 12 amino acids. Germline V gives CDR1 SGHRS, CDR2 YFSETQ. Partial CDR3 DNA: TGCGCCAGCAGCGAGGACAGTTGGGGC. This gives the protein CASSEDSWG. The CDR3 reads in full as CASSEDSWGYTF.

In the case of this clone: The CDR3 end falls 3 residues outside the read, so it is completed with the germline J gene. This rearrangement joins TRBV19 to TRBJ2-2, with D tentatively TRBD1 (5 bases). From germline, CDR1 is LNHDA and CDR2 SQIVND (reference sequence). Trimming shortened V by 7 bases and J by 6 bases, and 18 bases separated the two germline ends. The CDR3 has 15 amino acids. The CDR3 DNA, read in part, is TGTGCCAGTAAGGTTGGGGCAGCATCCCCCGGGGAG. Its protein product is CASKVGAASPGE. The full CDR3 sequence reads CASKVGAASPGELFF. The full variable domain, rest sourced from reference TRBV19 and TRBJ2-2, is DGGITQSPKYLFRKEGQNVTLSCEQNLNHDAMYWYRQDPGQGLRLIYYSQIVNDFQKGDIAEGYSVSREKKESFPLTVTSAQKNPTAFYLCASKVGAASPGELFFGEGSRLTVL.

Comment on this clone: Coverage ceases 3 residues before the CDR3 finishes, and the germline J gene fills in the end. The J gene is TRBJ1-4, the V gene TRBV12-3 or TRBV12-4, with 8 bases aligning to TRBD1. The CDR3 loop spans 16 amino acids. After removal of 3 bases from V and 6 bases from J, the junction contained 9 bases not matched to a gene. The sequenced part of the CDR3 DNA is TGTGCCAGCAGTTTTGGGGACGAGACAGGGGATGAAAAA. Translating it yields CASSFGDETGDEK. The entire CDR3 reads CASSFGDETGDEKLFF.

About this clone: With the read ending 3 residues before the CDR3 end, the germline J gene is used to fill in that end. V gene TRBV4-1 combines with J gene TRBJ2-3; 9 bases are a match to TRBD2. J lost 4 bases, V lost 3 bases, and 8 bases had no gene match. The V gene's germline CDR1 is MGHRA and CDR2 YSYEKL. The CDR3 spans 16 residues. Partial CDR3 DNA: TGCGCCAGCAGCCACCTGGGACTAGCAAGCCCAGATACG. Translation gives CASSHLGLASPDT. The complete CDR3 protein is CASSHLGLASPDTQYF.

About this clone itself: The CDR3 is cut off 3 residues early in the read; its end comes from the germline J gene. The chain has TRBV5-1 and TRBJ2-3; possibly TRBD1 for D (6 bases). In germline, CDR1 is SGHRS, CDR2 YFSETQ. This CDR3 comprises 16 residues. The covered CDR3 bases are TGCGCCAGCAGCTTGGGGGTTTCAGGGGTCGGAGAGACG. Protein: CASSLGVSGVGET. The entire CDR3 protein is CASSLGVSGVGETQYF.

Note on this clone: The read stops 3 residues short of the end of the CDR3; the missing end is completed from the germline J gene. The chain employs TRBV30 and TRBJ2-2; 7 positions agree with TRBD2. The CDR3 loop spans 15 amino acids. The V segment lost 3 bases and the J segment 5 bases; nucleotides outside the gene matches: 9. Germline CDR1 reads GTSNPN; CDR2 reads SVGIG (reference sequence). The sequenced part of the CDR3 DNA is TGTGCCTGGAGCCCAGCGGGATGGGGAACCGGGGAG. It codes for CAWSPAGWGTGE. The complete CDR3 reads CAWSPAGWGTGELFF.

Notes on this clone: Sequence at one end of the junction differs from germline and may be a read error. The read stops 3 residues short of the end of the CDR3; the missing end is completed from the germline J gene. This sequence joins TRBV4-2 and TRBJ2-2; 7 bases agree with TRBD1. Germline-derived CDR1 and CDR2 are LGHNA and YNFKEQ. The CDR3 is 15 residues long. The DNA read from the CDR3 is TGCGCCAGCAGCCAAGGGGGCGGTGACACCGGGGAG. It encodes CASSQGGGDTGE. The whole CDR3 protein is CASSQGGGDTGELFF.

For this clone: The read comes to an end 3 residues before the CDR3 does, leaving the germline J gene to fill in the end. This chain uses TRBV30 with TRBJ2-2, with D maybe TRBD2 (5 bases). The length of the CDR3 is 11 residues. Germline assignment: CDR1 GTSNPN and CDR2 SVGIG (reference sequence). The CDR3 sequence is CAWSRRSKLFF. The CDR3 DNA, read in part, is TGTGCCTGGAGCAGGAGGTCAAAG.